This entry lists 25 T cell receptor beta chains sequenced from one sample in a study of identical twins (dated by TCRdb to about 2016). The library was made by 5' RACE. TCRdb lists the instrument as Illumina HiSeq 2000. TCRdb reprocessing: public reads trimmed at Q25 with fastp, clones called with MiXCR, in-frame beta chains kept. All rows with the same CDR3 protein become a single entry with the most common DNA and genes. This sample gives fewer than 500,000 distinct CDR3 sequences in total; roughly 24% of them show up just once. Around 3% of the sample is held by the ten biggest clonotypes. The same sample was also used in a study of T cells expressing NK-cell markers.

The sequenced sample was CD4+ T cells sorted from blood. The source of these receptors is a woman aged 18 to 35 in good health.

The chain combines TRBV5-1 with TRBJ1-3; TRBD1 matches at 7 bases. V lost 2 bases and J lost 2; bases outside the gene matches: 1. Germline CDR1 is SGHRS and CDR2 is YFSETQ. The CDR3 totals 14 residues. Here the CDR3 reads CASSFTGAGNTIYF. CDR3 nucleotide sequence: TGCGCCAGCAGCTTCACAGGGGCTGGAAACACCATATATTTT.

This clonotype showed up just a few times. V usage is TRBV3-1 and J usage is TRBJ2-5; D gene uncertain. The CDR3 extends over 11 amino acids. Germline V gene lookup returns CDR1 LGHDT and CDR2 YNNKEL (reference sequence). V was shortened by 8 bases and J by 12 bases, with 16 bases between the two germline ends. CDR3: CASDAAWRKYF. The CDR3 nucleotides read TGTGCCAGCGACGCGGCCTGGCGGAAGTACTTC.

The gene calls are TRBV20-1 and TRBJ2-7, with D uncertain. This CDR3 spans 11 amino acids. Trimming removed 8 bases from V and 5 bases from J, with 13 bases in between. CDR1 and CDR2 from the germline V gene are DFQATT and SNEGSKA (reference sequence). This chain's CDR3 is CSIYSRNEQYF. DNA for the CDR3: TGCAGTATCTACTCTAGGAACGAGCAGTACTTC.

This rearrangement joins TRBV5-1 to TRBJ2-3, with D uncertain. The CDR3 runs 14 residues. The germline V gene encodes CDR1 SGHRS and CDR2 YFSETQ. The V and J ends lost 2 bases and 0 bases respectively, with 7 bases between them. CDR3 loop: CASSFWESTDTQYF. In DNA, the CDR3 is TGCGCCAGCAGCTTTTGGGAAAGCACAGATACGCAGTATTTT.

V usage is TRBV20-1 and J usage is TRBJ2-1, with D possibly matching TRBD2 (6 bases). V was shortened by 4 bases and J by 7 bases, with 14 bases between the two germline ends. CDR3 length equals 13 residues. Per the germline V gene, CDR1 is DFQATT and CDR2 is SNEGSKA (reference sequence). CDR3 in amino acids: CSAIRDSHNEQFF. The DNA for the CDR3 is TGCAGTGCTATTCGGGACTCACATAATGAGCAGTTCTTC.

The chain is built from TRBV7-8 and TRBJ2-7, with D possibly being TRBD1 (6 bases). The CDR3 has 15 amino acids. With 4 bases removed from V and 5 bases from J, the gap between germline ends came to 18 bases. Germline V CDR1 and CDR2: SGHVS, FQNEAQ. The CDR3 DNA sequence: TGTGCCAGCAGCTACTCCGGGGCAGGGGACCACGAGCAGTACTTC. It translates to CASSYSGAGDHEQYF.

V is TRBV6-1 and J is TRBJ2-7, with 7 bases identical to TRBD1. J lost 6 bases, V lost 4 bases, and 9 bases had no gene match. The CDR3 length is 14 residues. Germline V CDR1 and CDR2: MNHNS, SASEGT. CDR3 protein: CASSAPGQSLEQYF. The CDR3 DNA reads as TGTGCCAGCAGTGCCCCGGGACAGAGTCTCGAGCAGTACTTC.

The sample holds a few counts of this clonotype. CDR3 in amino acids: CASSSGLAGGTEQFF. The CDR3 DNA follows: TGCGCCAGCAGCTCGGGACTAGCGGGGGGGACAGAGCAGTTCTTC. The V and J genes are TRBV5-1 and TRBJ2-1, with 16 bases aligning to TRBD2. From germline, CDR1 is SGHRS and CDR2 YFSETQ. Losses at the gene ends were 3 bases for V and 10 bases for J; bases not matched to a gene: 4. The CDR3 consists of 15 residues.

This chain joins TRBV10-3 and TRBJ2-1; the D gene is possibly TRBD2 (6 bases). Germline V CDR1 and CDR2: ENHRY, SYGVKD. CDR3 length: 14 residues. Trimming cost V 3 bases and J 8 bases, with 14 bases left between them. CDR3 loop: CAISETRRAYEQFF. In DNA form, the CDR3 reads TGTGCCATCAGTGAAACCCGGAGGGCCTATGAGCAGTTCTTC.

The chain couples TRBV20-1 to TRBJ2-1; D is uncertain. The V gene lost 5 bases and the J gene lost 7 bases, with 9 bases spanning the gap. Per germline, CDR1 DFQATT and CDR2 SNEGSKA (reference sequence). The length of the CDR3 is 11 residues. DNA of the CDR3: TGCAGTGCTTCCTCTTATAATGAGCAGTTCTTC. This sequence encodes CSASSYNEQFF.

This clonotype has more than one count but fewer than ten. The rearrangement joins TRBV29-1 to TRBJ1-1; the match to TRBD1 covers 9 bases. V lost 7 bases and J lost 6; bases outside the gene matches: 6. Germline V lookup: CDR1 SQVTM, CDR2 ANQGSEA. The CDR3 spans 12 residues. CDR3 amino acids: CSGTGEVSEAFF. The CDR3 DNA is TGCAGCGGGACAGGGGAGGTTTCTGAAGCTTTCTTT. The variable domain in full, with the rest retrieved from reference TRBV29-1 and TRBJ1-1, is SAVISQKPSRDICQRGTSLTIQCQVDSQVTMMFWYRQQPGQSLTLIATANQGSEATYESGFVIDKFPISRPNLTFSTLTVSNMSPEDSSIYLCSGTGEVSEAFFGQGTRLTVV.

Note on this clonotype: The junction shows a germline mismatch at one end, possibly a read error. The chain has TRBV12-3 or TRBV12-4 and TRBJ2-7; 8 positions match TRBD2. This CDR3 region has 12 residues. CDR3 sequence (DNA): TGTGCCAGCAGTTTGTTGCGGGGGGCCCCCACCTTC. Translation: CASSLLRGAPTF.

This clonotype was seen a handful of times. V gene TRBV4-2 combines with J gene TRBJ2-5, with 9 bases aligning to TRBD2. Losses at the gene ends were 4 bases for V and 4 bases for J; bases not matched to a gene: 4. Germline V gene data show CDR1 as LGHNA and CDR2 as YNFKEQ. The CDR3 totals 14 residues. The CDR3 region is CASSRRAGGETQYF. CDR3 DNA: TGTGCCAGCAGCCGGAGAGCGGGGGGAGAGACCCAGTACTTC.

The chain is built from TRBV11-3 and TRBJ1-2; tentative D call: TRBD1 (5 bases). This CDR3 contains 15 residues. Germline CDR1 reads SGHNT; CDR2 reads YENEEA. V was shortened by 0 bases and J by 11 bases, with 19 bases between the two germline ends. In DNA, the CDR3 is TGTGCCAGCAGCTTAGATCGAGTTGTGGGGCTGTGGTACACCTTC. The encoded protein is CASSLDRVVGLWYTF.

This chain uses TRBV18 with TRBJ1-6; 7 nucleotides match TRBD1. The V gene's germline CDR1 is KGHSH and CDR2 LQKENI. The CDR3 spans 15 residues. V dropped 2 bases and J dropped 8; count of bases not matched to a gene: 6. CDR3 sequence: CASSPSNRGDSPLHF. Written as DNA, the CDR3 is TGTGCCAGCTCACCATCTAACAGGGGTGATTCACCCCTCCACTTT. The variable domain in full, with the rest retrieved from reference TRBV18 and TRBJ1-6, is NAGVMQNPRHLVRRRGQEARLRCSPMKGHSHVYWYRQLPEEGLKFMVYLQKENIIDESGMPKERFSAEFPKEGPSILRIQQVVRGDSAAYFCASSPSNRGDSPLHFGNGTRLTVT.

The rearrangement uses TRBV5-1 and TRBJ2-3, with D hard to call. This CDR3 region has 15 residues. V was trimmed by 1 base and J by 5 bases, leaving 14 bases between them. Germline V CDR1 and CDR2: SGHRS, YFSETQ. CDR3 nucleotides: TGCGCCAGCAGCTTGACGATTTTTACGGGAGATACGCAGTATTTT. Residues: CASSLTIFTGDTQYF.

V is TRBV7-8 and J is TRBJ2-7; TRBD1 is a possible D gene (7 bases). The CDR3 sequence is 15 residues long. Germline loops: CDR1 SGHVS, CDR2 FQNEAQ. Trimming pared 3 bases from V and 1 base from J, leaving 13 bases between. The CDR3 loop reads CASSFTRDRSYEQYF. The CDR3 bases are TGTGCCAGCAGCTTCACGCGGGACAGATCCTACGAGCAGTACTTC. Based on the CDR3 plus reference TRBV7-8 and TRBJ2-7, the full variable domain is GAGVSQSPRYKVAKRGQDVALRCDPISGHVSLFWYQQALGQGPEFLTYFQNEAQLDKSGLPSDRFFAERPEGSVSTLKIQRTQQEDSAVYLCASSFTRDRSYEQYFGPGTRLTVT.

This rearrangement joins TRBV10-3 to TRBJ2-7; the D call may be TRBD1 or TRBD2 (5 bases each). Germline lookup yields CDR1 ENHRY and CDR2 SYGVKD. V was pared by 11 bases and J by 2 bases, with 19 bases between. This CDR3 is 14 amino acids long. The CDR3 nucleotides read TGTGCCGTTCGCCGGGACCTACAGGCCTACGAGCAGTACTTC. Residues: CAVRRDLQAYEQYF.

The chain joins TRBV6-2 or TRBV6-3 to TRBJ2-2, with 13 positions matching TRBD2. Trimming at V came to 8 bases and at J to 7 bases, leaving 7 bases not matched to a gene. The V gene's germline CDR1 is MNHEY and CDR2 SVGEGT. CDR3 size: 15 residues. CDR3 protein: CASLGLAGRVGELFF. The CDR3 DNA reads TGTGCCAGCCTGGGACTAGCGGGAAGAGTCGGGGAGCTGTTTTTT.

V gene TRBV20-1 combines with J gene TRBJ1-1, with unresolved D. Germline V gene sequence: CDR1 DFQATT, CDR2 SNEGSKA (reference sequence). Trimming shortened V by 4 bases and J by 2 bases, and 8 bases separated the two germline ends. The CDR3 is 12 residues long. CDR3 region: CSAKRENTEAFF. The CDR3 DNA reads TGCAGTGCTAAGAGGGAAAACACTGAAGCTTTCTTT.

This clonotype has just a few counts. The V gene is TRBV5-1, the J gene TRBJ2-5; possible D gene TRBD1, 5 bases. CDR3 length equals 13 residues. From germline, CDR1 is SGHRS and CDR2 YFSETQ. With 4 bases removed from V and 4 bases from J, the gap between germline ends came to 11 bases. Here the CDR3 reads CASSTGRGETQYF. DNA for the CDR3: TGCGCCAGCAGCACGGGTAGGGGAGAGACCCAGTACTTC.

The V call is TRBV20-1, the J call TRBJ2-7, with 10 bases fitting TRBD2. J gave up 4 bases and V 5 bases, and 11 bases lay outside the gene matches. The germline gives CDR1 DFQATT, CDR2 SNEGSKA (reference sequence). The CDR3 is 15 residues long. CDR3 sequence (DNA): TGCAGTGCTCGAATAGCGGGAGGTTCGTTGTACGAGCAGTACTTC. This sequence encodes CSARIAGGSLYEQYF.

The chain is built from TRBV7-9 and TRBJ1-1; D is uncertain. V lost 0 bases to trimming and J lost 10 bases, with 9 bases between them. This CDR3 spans 12 amino acids. CDR1 and CDR2 from the germline V gene are SEHNR and FQNEAQ (reference sequence). CDR3 DNA sequence: TGTGCCAGCAGCTTAGCGGGGTCAGGAGCTTTCTTT. Translated: CASSLAGSGAFF.

Concerning this clonotype: Germline and junction disagree at one end, which may indicate a read error. The rearrangement joins TRBV2 to TRBJ1-2; a weak D match, TRBD1 (6 bases). The germline gives CDR1 SNHLY, CDR2 FYNNEI. This CDR3 region has 11 residues. For the CDR3, the DNA is TGTGCCAGCAAGATCCCAGGGGACACAGAATTC. The encoded protein is CASKIPGDTEF.

DNA for the CDR3: TGCAGTGCTAGCGGAGACACAGATACGCAGTATTTT. Translated: CSASGDTDTQYF. The chain employs TRBV20-1 and TRBJ2-3; unclear D gene. The CDR3 is made up of 12 amino acids. Germline V lookup: CDR1 DFQATT, CDR2 SNEGSKA (reference sequence). With 3 bases removed from V and 2 bases from J, the gap between germline ends came to 6 bases.